The 8 T cell receptor beta chains below were found in one sample sequenced in a study of OX40 agonist ivuxolimab in advanced cancers. TCRdb's copy holds only in-frame clones and misses some; the assay was immunoSEQ multiplex PCR. This sample carries tens of thousands of clones, roughly three quarters of them seen once, and the ten largest clones take about 5.4%. Material: CD4+ or CD8+ T cells sorted from blood, obtained in a trial of the OX40 agonist ivuxolimab. The receptor set was obtained from an adult with an advanced solid tumor such as melanoma, head and neck, liver or kidney cancer.

This clone came up a few times. This rearrangement joins TRBV14 to TRBJ2-2; D not certain. Germline CDR1 reads SGHDN; CDR2 reads FVKESK. CDR3 size: 15 residues. V was cut by 1 base and J by 6 bases, with 12 bases left in between. CDR3: CASSQGSSISGELFF. The CDR3 DNA reads as TGTGCCAGCAGCCAAGGGAGTAGTATATCCGGGGAGCTGTTTTTT.

This chain connects TRBV5-6 to TRBJ2-7; 14 bases are shared with TRBD2. The V and J ends lost 1 base and 6 bases, in that order; junction bases with no gene match: 6. Germline loops: CDR1 SGHDT, CDR2 YYEEEE. The CDR3 covers 16 residues. The chain's CDR3 is CASSLLGLAGGGEQYF. The CDR3 DNA reads TGTGCCAGCAGCTTGCTCGGACTAGCGGGAGGTGGCGAGCAGTACTTC.

This clone was found once. The CDR3 sequence: CASTLGATGNYGYTF. CDR3 in DNA: TGTGCCAGCACTTTAGGGGCTACCGGGAACTATGGCTACACCTTC. The chain couples TRBV2 to TRBJ1-2; TRBD1 might be the D (5 bases). The germline CDR1 and CDR2 sequences are SNHLY and FYNNEI. This CDR3 is 15 amino acids long. V was trimmed by 7 bases and J by 2 bases, leaving 17 bases between them.

The V call is TRBV29-1, the J call TRBJ2-3; D ambiguous. The CDR3 has 13 amino acids. Germline lookup yields CDR1 SQVTM and CDR2 ANQGSEA. Trimming removed 7 bases from V and 4 bases from J, with 15 bases in between. This CDR3 reads CSGKMGLADTQYF. In DNA form, the CDR3 reads TGCAGCGGAAAAATGGGTTTGGCAGATACGCAGTATTTT.

The count of this clone is one. The gene calls are TRBV27 and TRBJ2-1, with TRBD1 matching 12 bases. The germline CDR1 and CDR2 sequences are MNHEY and SMNVEV (reference sequence). After removal of 10 bases from V and 9 bases from J, the junction contained 13 bases not matched to a gene. The CDR3 loop spans 15 amino acids. The CDR3 spells CATFSRDRGLREQFF. CDR3 nucleotide sequence: TGTGCCACCTTTAGCCGGGACAGGGGGCTCCGTGAGCAGTTCTTC.

This sequence joins TRBV6-5 and TRBJ1-2; tentatively, D is TRBD1 (6 bases). The CDR3 covers 13 residues. Trimming shortened V by 4 bases and J by 5 bases, and 11 bases separated the two germline ends. Per the germline V gene, CDR1 is MNHEY and CDR2 is SVGAGI. The CDR3, as DNA: TGTGCCAGCAGTTTTGAGGGGGGGTATGGCTACACCTTC. As protein: CASSFEGGYGYTF.

The chain employs TRBV27 and TRBJ1-5, with D maybe TRBD1 (6 bases). Germline CDR1 and CDR2: MNHEY and SMNVEV (reference sequence). V was trimmed by 5 bases and J by 3 bases, leaving 17 bases between them. CDR3 size: 16 residues. The CDR3 DNA sequence: TGTGCCAGCAGTAACGGACAGAGCCCAAACAATCAGCCCCAGCATTTT. Residues: CASSNGQSPNNQPQHF.

The V and J genes are TRBV4-3 and TRBJ1-4; D remains ambiguous. The germline V gene has CDR1 LGHNA and CDR2 YSLEER. V gave up 0 bases and J gave up 6 bases, with 5 bases separating them. This CDR3 is built from 13 residues. The CDR3 coding sequence is TGCGCCAGCAGCCAAGATTTGTATGAAAAACTGTTTTTT. Residues: CASSQDLYEKLFF.